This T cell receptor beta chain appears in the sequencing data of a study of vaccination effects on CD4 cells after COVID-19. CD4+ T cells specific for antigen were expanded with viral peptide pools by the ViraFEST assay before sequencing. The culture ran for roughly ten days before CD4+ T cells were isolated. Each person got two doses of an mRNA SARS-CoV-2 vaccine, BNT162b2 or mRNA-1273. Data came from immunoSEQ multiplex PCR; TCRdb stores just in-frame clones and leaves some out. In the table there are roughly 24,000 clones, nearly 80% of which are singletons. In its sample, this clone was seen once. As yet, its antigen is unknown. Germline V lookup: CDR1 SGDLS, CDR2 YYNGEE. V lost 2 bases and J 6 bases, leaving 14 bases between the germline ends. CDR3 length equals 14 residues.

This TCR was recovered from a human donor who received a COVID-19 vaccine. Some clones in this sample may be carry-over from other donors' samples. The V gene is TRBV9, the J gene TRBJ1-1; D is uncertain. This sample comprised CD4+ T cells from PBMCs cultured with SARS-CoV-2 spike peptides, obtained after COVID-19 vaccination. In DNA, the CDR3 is TGTGCCAGCAGCGTTCAGGAGCGGTTGTCTGAAGCTTTCTTT. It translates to CASSVQERLSEAFF.